This T cell receptor (beta chain) was captured by sequencing in a study of post-analysis software for immune sequencing data. Overall study findings and caveats: Roughly five TRBV segments, including TRBV5-6, TRBV5-1 and TRBV20-1, were more frequent in patients than controls. Relative to controls, patients with multiple sclerosis showed significantly lower normalized Chao1 diversity.

The CDR3 runs to 14 residues. Trimming shortened V by 2 bases and J by 4 bases, and 9 bases separated the two germline ends. Germline loops: CDR1 SGHRS, CDR2 YFSETQ. In regard to this clonotype: Its antigen is currently unknown.

Unique molecular identifiers had been added to the TCR beta cDNA libraries. One entry per CDR3 protein results from TCRdb running MiXCR on the PCR reads. Of about 540,000 distinct CDR3 sequences detected, 34% appear once; the ten largest clones hold 4.5% to 7.5%. The chain is built from TRBV5-1 and TRBJ1-4; D is ambiguous. The sample consisted of blood. The receptor comes from a girl under 18 with multiple sclerosis. The CDR3, as DNA: TGCGCCAGCAGCTTAACACTTCGTAATGAAAAACTGTTTTTT. It specifies CASSLTLRNEKLFF. Combining the CDR3 with reference TRBV5-1 and TRBJ1-4 gives the whole variable domain KAGVTQTPRYLIKTRGQQVTLSCSPISGHRSVSWYQQTPGQGLQFLFEYFSETQRNKGNFPGRFSGRQFSNSRSEMNVSTLELGDSALYLCASSLTLRNEKLFFGSGTQLSVL.